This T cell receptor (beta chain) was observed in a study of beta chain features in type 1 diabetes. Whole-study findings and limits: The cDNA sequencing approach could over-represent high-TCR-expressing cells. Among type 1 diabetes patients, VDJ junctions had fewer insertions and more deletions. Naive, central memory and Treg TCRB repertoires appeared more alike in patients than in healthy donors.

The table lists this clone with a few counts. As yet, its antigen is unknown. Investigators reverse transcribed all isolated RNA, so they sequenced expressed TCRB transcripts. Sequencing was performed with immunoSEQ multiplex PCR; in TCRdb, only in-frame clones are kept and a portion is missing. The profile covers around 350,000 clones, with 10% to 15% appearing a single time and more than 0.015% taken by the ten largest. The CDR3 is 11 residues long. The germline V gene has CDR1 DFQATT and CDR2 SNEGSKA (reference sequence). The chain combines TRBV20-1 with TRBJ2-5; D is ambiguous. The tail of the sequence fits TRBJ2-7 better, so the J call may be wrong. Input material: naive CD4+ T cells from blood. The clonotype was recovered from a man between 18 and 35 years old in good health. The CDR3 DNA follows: TGCAGTGCTAGTGCAGACTACGAGCAGTACTTC. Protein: CSASADYEQYF.